The clone carrying this TCR beta chain has ten or more counts. The data were taken from a study of T cells in Graves' hyperthyroidism and ophthalmopathy. Germline loops: CDR1 SEHNR, CDR2 FQNEAQ (reference sequence). The CDR3 length is 16 residues. The junction had 8 bases not matched to a gene; V was cut back by 5 bases and J by 7 bases. RNA transcripts provided the source from which TCR beta CDR3 regions were amplified. First-round RT-PCR of the TCR CDR3 relied on the HTBI primer set. In TCRdb, the multiplex PCR reads were re-called with MiXCR into one record per CDR3 protein. Of some 300,000 distinct CDR3 sequences in the sample, roughly 15% were seen once.

The genes are TRBV7-9 and TRBJ2-1, with TRBD2 matching 13 bases. Specimen: blood. The clonotype was recovered from a woman aged 35 to 49 with Graves' hyperthyroidism. In nucleotides, the CDR3 is TGTGCCAGCAGCCCTACTAGCGGGAGGGCTAGAAATGAGCAGTTCTTC. Amino acid sequence: CASSPTSGRARNEQFF.